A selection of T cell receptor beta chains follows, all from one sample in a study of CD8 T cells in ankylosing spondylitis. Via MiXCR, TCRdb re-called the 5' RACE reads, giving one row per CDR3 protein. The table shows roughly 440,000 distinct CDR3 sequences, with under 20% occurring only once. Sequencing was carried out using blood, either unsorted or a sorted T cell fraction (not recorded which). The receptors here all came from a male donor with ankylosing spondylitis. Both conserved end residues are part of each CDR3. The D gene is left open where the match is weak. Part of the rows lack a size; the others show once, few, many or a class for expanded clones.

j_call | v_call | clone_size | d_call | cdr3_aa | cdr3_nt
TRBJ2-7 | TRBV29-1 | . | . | CSVEAGRAPTYEQYF | TGCAGCGTTGAAGCGGGAAGGGCTCCTACCTACGAGCAGTACTTC
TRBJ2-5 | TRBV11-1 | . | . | CASSLVTAQETQYF | TGTGCCAGCAGCTTAGTGACGGCGCAAGAGACCCAGTACTTC
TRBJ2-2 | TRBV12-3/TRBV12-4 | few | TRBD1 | CASRAQQGAGTGELFF | TGTGCCAGCAGGGCCCAACAGGGGGCAGGGACCGGGGAGCTGTTTTTT
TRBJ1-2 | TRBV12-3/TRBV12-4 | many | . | CASRTGNYGYTF | TGTGCCAGCAGAACCGGGAACTATGGCTACACCTTC
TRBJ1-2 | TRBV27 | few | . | CASSLGAEGRIYGYTF | TGTGCCAGCAGTTTAGGGGCAGAGGGCAGAATTTATGGCTACACCTTC
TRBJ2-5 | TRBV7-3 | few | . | CASSLMVGVETQYF | TGTGCCAGCAGCTTAATGGTGGGGGTAGAGACCCAGTACTTC
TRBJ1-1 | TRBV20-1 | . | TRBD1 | CSVEQGDTEAFF | TGCAGTGTCGAACAGGGGGACACTGAAGCTTTCTTT
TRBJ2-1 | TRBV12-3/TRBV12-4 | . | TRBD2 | CASSFARKAGERNEQFF | TGTGCCAGCAGTTTTGCCCGTAAAGCGGGAGAGCGAAATGAGCAGTTCTTC
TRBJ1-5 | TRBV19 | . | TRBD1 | CASSPPDRFNQPQHF | TGTGCCAGTAGTCCACCGGACAGGTTCAATCAGCCCCAGCATTTT
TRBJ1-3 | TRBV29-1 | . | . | CSVGAVGGNTIYF | TGCAGCGTGGGGGCAGTTGGTGGAAACACCATATATTTT
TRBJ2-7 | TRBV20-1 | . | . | CSASSSNYEQYF | TGCAGTGCTAGTTCGAGTAACTACGAGCAGTACTTC
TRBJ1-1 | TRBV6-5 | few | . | CASSYSSRVNTEAFF | TGTGCCAGCAGTTACTCGAGTCGGGTGAACACTGAAGCTTTCTTT
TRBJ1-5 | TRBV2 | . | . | CASSEFGGQTSNQPQHF | TGTGCCAGCAGTGAATTCGGCGGGCAGACTAGCAATCAGCCCCAGCATTTT
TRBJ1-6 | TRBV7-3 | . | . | CASSLIGGKAGNSPLHF | TGTGCCAGCAGCTTAATAGGGGGTAAAGCGGGGAATTCACCCCTCCACTTT
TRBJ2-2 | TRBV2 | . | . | CASSDFIGELFF | TGTGCCAGCAGTGATTTTATCGGGGAGCTGTTTTTT
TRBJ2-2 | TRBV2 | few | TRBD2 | CASSGSSGANTGELFF | TGTGCCAGCAGTGGGTCTAGCGGGGCGAACACCGGGGAGCTGTTTTTT
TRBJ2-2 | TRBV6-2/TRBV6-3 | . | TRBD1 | CASSRTGTNTGELFF | TGTGCCAGCAGCCGGACAGGGACGAACACCGGGGAGCTGTTTTTT
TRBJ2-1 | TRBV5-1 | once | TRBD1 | CASSPGDREYNEQFF | TGCGCCAGCAGCCCGGGGGACAGGGAATACAATGAGCAGTTCTTC
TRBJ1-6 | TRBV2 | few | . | CASGSGSHNSPLHF | TGTGCCAGCGGATCCGGGTCTCATAATTCACCCCTCCACTTT
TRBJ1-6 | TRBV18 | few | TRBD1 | CASSPGTDSPLHF | TGTGCCAGCTCACCAGGGACAGATTCACCCCTCCACTTT
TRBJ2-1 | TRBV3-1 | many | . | CASSQRQNEQFF | TGTGCCAGCAGCCAAAGACAAAATGAGCAGTTCTTC
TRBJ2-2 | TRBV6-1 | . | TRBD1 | CASNKDRVLAGELFF | TGTGCCAGCAACAAAGACAGGGTTTTGGCCGGGGAGCTGTTTTTT
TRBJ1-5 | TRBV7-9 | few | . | CASSSDRTNNQPQHF | TGTGCCAGCAGTTCCGACAGAACCAACAATCAGCCCCAGCATTTT
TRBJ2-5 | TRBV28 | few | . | CASRRPGTAQETQYF | TGTGCCAGCAGACGTCCAGGGACGGCACAAGAGACCCAGTACTTC
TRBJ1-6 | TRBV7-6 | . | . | CASSLGQGIINSPLHF | TGTGCCAGCAGCTTAGGTCAGGGTATAATTAATTCACCCCTCCACTTT
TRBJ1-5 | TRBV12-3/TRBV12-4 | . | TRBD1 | CASRRDRGMDQPQHF | TGTGCCAGCAGAAGGGACAGGGGGATGGATCAGCCCCAGCATTTT
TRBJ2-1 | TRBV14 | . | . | CASSHQDYYNEQFF | TGTGCCAGCAGCCATCAAGACTATTACAATGAGCAGTTCTTC
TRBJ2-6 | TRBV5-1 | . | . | CASSRRNQTLANVLTF | TGCGCCAGCAGCCGCCGGAACCAGACTCTCGCCAACGTCCTGACTTTC
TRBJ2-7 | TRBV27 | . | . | CASSHDYAYEQYF | TGTGCCAGCAGCCACGACTACGCCTACGAGCAGTACTTC
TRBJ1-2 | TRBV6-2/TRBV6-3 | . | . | CASTQGSNYGYTF | TGTGCCAGCACCCAGGGATCTAACTATGGCTACACCTTC
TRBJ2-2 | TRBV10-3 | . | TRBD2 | CAISGLAAGELFF | TGTGCCATCTCGGGACTAGCGGCCGGGGAGCTGTTTTTT
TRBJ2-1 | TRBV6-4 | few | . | CASSRVSSSYNEQFF | TGTGCCAGCAGTCGCGTTTCGAGCTCCTACAATGAGCAGTTCTTC
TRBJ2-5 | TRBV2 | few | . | CASSDLVGATQYF | TGTGCCAGCAGTGACCTCGTAGGGGCGACCCAGTACTTC
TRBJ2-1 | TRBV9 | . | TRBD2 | CASSVTSASHEQFF | TGTGCCAGCAGCGTAACTAGCGCGAGCCATGAGCAGTTCTTC
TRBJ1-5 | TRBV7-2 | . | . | CASSLGQAGLGTQHF | TGTGCCAGCAGCTTAGGGCAGGCCGGGCTAGGGACCCAGCATTTT
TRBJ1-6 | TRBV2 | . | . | CASSESNSPLHF | TGTGCCAGCAGTGAAAGTAATTCACCCCTCCACTTT
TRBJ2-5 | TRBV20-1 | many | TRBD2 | CSARRLAGYQETQYF | TGCAGTGCTAGGAGACTAGCGGGTTACCAAGAGACCCAGTACTTC
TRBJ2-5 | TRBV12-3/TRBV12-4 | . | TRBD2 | CASSPAGGSSGGETQYF | TGTGCCAGCAGTCCCGCGGGGGGAAGTAGCGGAGGTGAGACCCAGTACTTC
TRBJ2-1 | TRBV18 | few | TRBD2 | CASSPSIAGDNEQFF | TGTGCCAGCTCACCAAGTATAGCGGGGGACAATGAGCAGTTCTTC
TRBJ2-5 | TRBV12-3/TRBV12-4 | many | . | CASSAFRETQYF | TGTGCCAGCAGCGCATTCCGTGAGACCCAGTACTTC
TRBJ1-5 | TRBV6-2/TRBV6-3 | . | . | CASSYSFGDIPNQPQHF | TGTGCCAGCAGTTACTCGTTTGGTGACATACCCAATCAGCCCCAGCATTTT
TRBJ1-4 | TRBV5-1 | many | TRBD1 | CASSHDRAVTNEKLFF | TGCGCCAGCAGTCACGACAGGGCAGTGACTAATGAAAAACTGTTTTTT
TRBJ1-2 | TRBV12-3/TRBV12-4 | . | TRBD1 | CASSLGTGFDYGYTF | TGTGCCAGCAGTTTGGGGACAGGGTTCGACTATGGCTACACCTTC
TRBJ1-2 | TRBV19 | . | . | CASTPDGQANYGYTF | TGTGCCAGTACCCCGGACGGCCAGGCTAACTATGGCTACACCTTC
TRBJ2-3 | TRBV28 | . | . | CARPPVLSGRTDTQYF | TGTGCCAGACCCCCCGTACTAAGCGGACGCACAGATACGCAGTATTTT
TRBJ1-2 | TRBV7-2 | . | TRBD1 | CASSLARETGSNYGYTF | TGTGCCAGCAGCTTAGCGCGGGAGACAGGGAGCAACTATGGCTACACCTTC
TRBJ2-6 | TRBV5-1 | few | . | CASSLVVFSLFGANVLTF | TGCGCCAGCAGCTTGGTTGTGTTTTCTCTTTTTGGGGCCAACGTCCTGACTTTC
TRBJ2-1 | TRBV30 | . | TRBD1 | CAWRGKSGTGGNNEQFF | TGTGCCTGGAGGGGAAAATCCGGGACAGGGGGCAACAATGAGCAGTTCTTC
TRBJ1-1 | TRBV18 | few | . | CASSPVRSNTEAFF | TGTGCCAGCTCACCCGTACGGTCTAACACTGAAGCTTTCTTT
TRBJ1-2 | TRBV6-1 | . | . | CASSDAGGSSYGYTF | TGTGCCAGCAGTGATGCCGGCGGCAGTTCCTATGGCTACACCTTC
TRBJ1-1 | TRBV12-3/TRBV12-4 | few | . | CASSLSDSPPEAFF | TGTGCCAGCAGTTTAAGCGACAGCCCCCCGGAGGCTTTCTTT
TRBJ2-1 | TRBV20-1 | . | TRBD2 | CSARSPTSGALSSYNEQFF | TGCAGTGCTAGATCTCCGACTAGCGGGGCCTTAAGCTCCTACAATGAGCAGTTCTTC
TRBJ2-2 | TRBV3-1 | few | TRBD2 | CASSSIAGVTGELFF | TGTGCCAGCAGCTCTATAGCGGGGGTCACCGGGGAGCTGTTTTTT
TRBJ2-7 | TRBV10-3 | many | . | CAISAKGKNEQYF | TGTGCCATCAGTGCAAAGGGGAAGAACGAGCAGTACTTC
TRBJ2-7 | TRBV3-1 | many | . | CASSQDSYSYEQYF | TGTGCCAGCAGCCAGGACAGCTACTCCTACGAGCAGTACTTC
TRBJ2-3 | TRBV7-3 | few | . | CASSLWGAPDTQYF | TGTGCCAGCAGCTTATGGGGGGCCCCAGATACGCAGTATTTT
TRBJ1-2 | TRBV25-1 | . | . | CASSELGANYGYTF | TGTGCCAGCAGTGAATTGGGAGCTAACTATGGCTACACCTTC